This TCR beta chain was identified in a study of shared clonotypes between healthy human individuals. Germline assignment: CDR1 SEHNR and CDR2 FQNEAQ (reference sequence). This CDR3 has 15 amino acids. Trimming took off 5 bases at V and 3 bases at J, with 17 bases between the two ends. Naive CD8 cells lacked CD45RO, underwent positive selection for CCR7 and left out terminally differentiated effector memory CD45RA+ cells. Researchers ran the assay at a deep level. This table comes from immunoSEQ multiplex PCR, and its TCRdb copy is limited to in-frame clones, with some not included. The table includes hundreds of thousands of clones, about 91% detected once.

The chain joins TRBV7-9 to TRBJ2-7; D tentatively fits TRBD1 or TRBD2 (5 bases each). The sample consisted of naive CD8+ T cells sorted from blood. The clonotype originates from a man aged 25 to 40 in good health. The CDR3 is CASSPGLGEFYEQYF. The CDR3, as DNA: TGTGCCAGCAGCCCCGGCCTAGGGGAGTTCTACGAGCAGTACTTC.